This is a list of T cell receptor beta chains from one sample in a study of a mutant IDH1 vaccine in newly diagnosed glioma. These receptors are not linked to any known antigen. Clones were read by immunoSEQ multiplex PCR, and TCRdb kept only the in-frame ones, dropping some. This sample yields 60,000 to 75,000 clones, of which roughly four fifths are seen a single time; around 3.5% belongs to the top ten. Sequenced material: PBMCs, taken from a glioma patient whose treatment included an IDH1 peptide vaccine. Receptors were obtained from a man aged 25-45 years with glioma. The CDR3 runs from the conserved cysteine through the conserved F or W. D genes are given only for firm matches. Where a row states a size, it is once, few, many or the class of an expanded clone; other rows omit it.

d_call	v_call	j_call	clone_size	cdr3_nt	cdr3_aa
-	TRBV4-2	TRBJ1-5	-	TGTGCCAGCAGCTTGAGGGTTTCGGCCCTGGGCCAGCCCCAGCATTTT	CASSLRVSALGQPQHF
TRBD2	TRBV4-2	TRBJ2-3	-	TGTGCCAGCAGCCAAGGGGAGGCTAGCGGGAGGTTGAGCACAGATACGCAGTATTTT	CASSQGEASGRLSTDTQYF
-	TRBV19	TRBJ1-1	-	TGTGCCAGTAGCACCTCATGGGGCACTGAAGCTTTCTTT	CASSTSWGTEAFF
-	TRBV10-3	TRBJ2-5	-	TGTGCCATCAGTCACGCACAAGCGACCCAGTACTTC	CAISHAQATQYF
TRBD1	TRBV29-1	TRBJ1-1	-	TGCAGCGTTGTCTATGTGGCAGGGGGTACTGAAGCTTTCTTT	CSVVYVAGGTEAFF
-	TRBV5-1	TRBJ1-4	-	TGCGCCAGCAGCTTGCGGGGGGAGAGAGGCGAAAAACTGTTTTTT	CASSLRGERGEKLFF
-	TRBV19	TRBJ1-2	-	TGTGCCAGTAGTACCCAAGGGGGGAAAGGGGACTATGGCTACACCTTC	CASSTQGGKGDYGYTF
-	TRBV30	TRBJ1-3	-	TGTGCCTGGAGGACAGGTTTCTCTGGAAACACCATATATTTT	CAWRTGFSGNTIYF
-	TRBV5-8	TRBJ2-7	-	TGTGCCAGCAGCCGGGCCGGGGCGCTCGAGGAGTACTTC	CASSRAGALEEYF
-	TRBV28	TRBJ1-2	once	TGTGCCAGTTCTCTGGCATTCTATGGCTACACCTTC	CASSLAFYGYTF
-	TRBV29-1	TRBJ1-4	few	TGCAGCGTTGCAGACTCGACCCTGGGTGGTGAAAAACTGTTTTTT	CSVADSTLGGEKLFF
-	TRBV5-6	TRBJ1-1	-	TGTGCCAGCAGCCCTTTCGGAGGCGCCGGGGCTTTCTTT	CASSPFGGAGAFF
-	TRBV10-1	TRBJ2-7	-	TGCGCCAGCAGTGGCGCCGGGTCCACTAATGAGCAGTACTTC	CASSGAGSTNEQYF
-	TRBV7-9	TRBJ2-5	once	TGTGCCAGCAGTTCCATGGACAGTCAAGAGACCCAGTACTTC	CASSSMDSQETQYF
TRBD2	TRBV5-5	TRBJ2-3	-	TGTGCCAGCAGCCGACGGGGGGCAGATACGCAGTATTTT	CASSRRGADTQYF
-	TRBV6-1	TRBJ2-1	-	TGTGCCAGCTGCAGGGGGGAAAGCTCCTACAATGAGCAGTTCTTC	CASCRGESSYNEQFF
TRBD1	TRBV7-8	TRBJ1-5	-	TGTGCCAGCAGCGTGGACAGGTTCAATCAGCCCCAGCATTTT	CASSVDRFNQPQHF
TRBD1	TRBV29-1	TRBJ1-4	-	TGCAGCGTTGGGGACAGGGGGCTTTCAGGGGAAAAACTGTTTTTT	CSVGDRGLSGEKLFF
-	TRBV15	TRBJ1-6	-	TGTGCCACCAGCAGAGAACCAGGGGACGGATCACCCCTCCACTTT	CATSREPGDGSPLHF
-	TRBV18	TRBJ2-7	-	TGTGCCAGCTCACCATCCCTGGGTCAGACCTACGAGCAGTACTTC	CASSPSLGQTYEQYF
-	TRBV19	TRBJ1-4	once	TGTGCCCCACGGGGACAAGATAATGAAAAACTGTTTTTT	CAPRGQDNEKLFF
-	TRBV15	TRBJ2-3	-	TGTGCCACCAGCGCCTGGGACAGCACAGATACGCAGTATTTT	CATSAWDSTDTQYF
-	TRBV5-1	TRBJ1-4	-	TGCGCCAGCAGCGCGACGGGACAAGATAATGAAAAACTGTTTTTT	CASSATGQDNEKLFF
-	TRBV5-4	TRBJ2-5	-	TGTGCCAGCAGCTTGGCGCCCCAAGAGACCCAGTACTTC	CASSLAPQETQYF
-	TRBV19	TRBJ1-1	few	TGTGCCAGTAGAAGGGAGAGCACTGAAGCTTTCTTT	CASRRESTEAFF
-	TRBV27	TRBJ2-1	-	TGTGCCAGCAGTTTTTTAAGCGGCTACAATGAGCAGTTCTTC	CASSFLSGYNEQFF
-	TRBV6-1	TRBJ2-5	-	TGTGCCAGCAGCCACGGGGGGACCCAGTACTTC	CASSHGGTQYF
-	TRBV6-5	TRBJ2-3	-	TGTGCCAGCAGTACCTCCTGGAGGGATACGCAGTATTTT	CASSTSWRDTQYF